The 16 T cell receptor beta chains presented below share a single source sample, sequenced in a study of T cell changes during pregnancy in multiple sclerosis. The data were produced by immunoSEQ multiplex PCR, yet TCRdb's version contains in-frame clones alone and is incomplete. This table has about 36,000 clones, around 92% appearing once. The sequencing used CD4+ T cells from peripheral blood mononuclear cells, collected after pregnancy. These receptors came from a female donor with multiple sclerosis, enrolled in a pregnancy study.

CDR3 DNA: TGTGCCAGCACCGATCGTAGGGGCGAGCAGTACTTC. Amino acids: CASTDRRGEQYF. The J gene is TRBJ2-7, the V gene TRBV6-5, with TRBD1 as a possible D gene (5 bases). Per the germline V gene, CDR1 is MNHEY and CDR2 is SVGAGI. Deletions cut 7 bases from V and 6 bases from J, with 13 bases between. This CDR3 contains 12 residues.

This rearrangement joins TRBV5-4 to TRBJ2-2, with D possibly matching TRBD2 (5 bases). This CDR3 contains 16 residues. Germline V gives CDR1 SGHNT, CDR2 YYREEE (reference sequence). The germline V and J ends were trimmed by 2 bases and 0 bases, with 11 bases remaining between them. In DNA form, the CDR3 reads TGTGCCAGCAGCTTCGGACTCGGCCCGAACACCGGGGAGCTGTTTTTT. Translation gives CASSFGLGPNTGELFF.

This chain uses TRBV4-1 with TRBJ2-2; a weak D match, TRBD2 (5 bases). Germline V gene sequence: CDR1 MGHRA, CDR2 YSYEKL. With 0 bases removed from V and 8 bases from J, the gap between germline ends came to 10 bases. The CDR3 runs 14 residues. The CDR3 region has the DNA TGCGCCAGCAGCCAAGACCCGGGAAGGGGGGAGCTGTTTTTT. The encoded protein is CASSQDPGRGELFF.

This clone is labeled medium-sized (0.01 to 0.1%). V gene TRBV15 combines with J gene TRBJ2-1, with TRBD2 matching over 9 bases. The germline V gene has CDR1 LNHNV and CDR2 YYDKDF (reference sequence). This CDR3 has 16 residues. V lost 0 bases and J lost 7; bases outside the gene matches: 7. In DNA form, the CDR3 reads TGTGCCACCAGCAGAGATCTCGGCGGGAGGGTTAATGAGCAGTTCTTC. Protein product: CATSRDLGGRVNEQFF.

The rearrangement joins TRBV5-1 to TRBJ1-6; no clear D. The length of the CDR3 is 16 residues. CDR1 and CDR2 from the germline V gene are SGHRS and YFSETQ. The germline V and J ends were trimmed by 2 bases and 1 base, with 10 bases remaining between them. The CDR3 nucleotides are TGCGCCAGCAGCTTAACAGTAATTTCCTATAATTCACCCCTCCACTTT. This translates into CASSLTVISYNSPLHF.

This chain's CDR3 is CASSITAGELANYNEQFF. DNA for the CDR3: TGTGCCAGTAGTATAACCGCGGGGGAACTAGCGAACTACAATGAGCAGTTCTTC. V usage is TRBV19 and J usage is TRBJ2-1; 7 bases are shared with TRBD2. Trimming at V came to 2 bases and at J to 3 bases, leaving 13 bases not matched to a gene. CDR1 LNHDA and CDR2 SQIVND come from the germline V gene (reference sequence). This CDR3 region has 18 residues.

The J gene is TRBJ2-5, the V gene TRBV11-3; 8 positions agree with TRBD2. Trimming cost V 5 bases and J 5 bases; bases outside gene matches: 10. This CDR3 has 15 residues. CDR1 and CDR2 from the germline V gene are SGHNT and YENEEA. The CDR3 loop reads CASSHQPGLGETQYF. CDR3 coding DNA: TGTGCCAGCAGCCACCAGCCGGGACTAGGGGAGACCCAGTACTTC. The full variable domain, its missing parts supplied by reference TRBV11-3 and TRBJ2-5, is EAGVVQSPRYKIIEKKQPVAFWCNPISGHNTLYWYLQNLGQGPELLIRYENEEAVDDSQLPKDRFSAERLKGVDSTLKIQPAELGDSAVYLCASSHQPGLGETQYFGPGTRLLVL.

The CDR3: CASSPLFVSSYEQYF. The CDR3 DNA reads as TGTGCCAGCAGTCCCCTTTTCGTCAGTTCCTACGAGCAGTACTTC. The chain joins TRBV6-5 to TRBJ2-7; D not resolved. The V end was cut by 5 bases, the J end by 1 base, with 15 bases between. This CDR3 comprises 15 residues. Germline CDR1 is MNHEY and CDR2 is SVGAGI.

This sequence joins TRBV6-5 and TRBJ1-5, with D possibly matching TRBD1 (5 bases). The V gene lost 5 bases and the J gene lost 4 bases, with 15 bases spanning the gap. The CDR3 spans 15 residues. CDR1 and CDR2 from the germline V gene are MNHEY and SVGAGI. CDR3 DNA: TGTGCCAGCAGTCCGATCCAGGGAACAAATCAGCCCCAGCATTTT. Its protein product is CASSPIQGTNQPQHF.

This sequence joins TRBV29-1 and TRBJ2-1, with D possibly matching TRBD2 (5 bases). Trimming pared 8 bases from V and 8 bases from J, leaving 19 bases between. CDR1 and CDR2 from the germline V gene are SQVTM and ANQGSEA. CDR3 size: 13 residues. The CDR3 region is CSLLRADKDEQFF. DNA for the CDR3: TGCAGCTTATTGAGGGCCGATAAGGATGAGCAGTTCTTC.

Here the CDR3 reads CASSLQGAGNTIYF. The DNA of the CDR3 is TGTGCCAGCAGTTTACAGGGGGCAGGAAACACCATATATTTT. This chain links TRBV27 with TRBJ1-3, with TRBD1 matching over 8 bases. The CDR3 sequence is 14 residues long. V shed 2 bases, J shed 4 bases, and the junction held 1 base outside the gene matches. Germline V lookup: CDR1 MNHEY, CDR2 SMNVEV (reference sequence).

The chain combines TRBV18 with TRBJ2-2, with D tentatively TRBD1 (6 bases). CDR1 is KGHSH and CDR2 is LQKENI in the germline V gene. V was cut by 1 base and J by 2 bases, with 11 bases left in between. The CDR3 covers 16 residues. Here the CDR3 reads CASSPRGQLNTGELFF. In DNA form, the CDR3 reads TGTGCCAGCTCACCACGGGGGCAGCTAAACACCGGGGAGCTGTTTTTT.

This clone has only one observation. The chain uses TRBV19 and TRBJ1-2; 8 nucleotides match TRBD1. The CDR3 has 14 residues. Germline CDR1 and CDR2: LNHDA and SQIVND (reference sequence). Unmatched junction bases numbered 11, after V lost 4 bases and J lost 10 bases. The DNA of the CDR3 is TGTGCCAGTAGTACCTACGACAGGGGAAGGGACTACACCTTC. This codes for CASSTYDRGRDYTF. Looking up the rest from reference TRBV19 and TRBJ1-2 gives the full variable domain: DGGITQSPKYLFRKEGQNVTLSCEQNLNHDAMYWYRQDPGQGLRLIYYSQIVNDFQKGDIAEGYSVSREKKESFPLTVTSAQKNPTAFYLCASSTYDRGRDYTFGSGTRLTVV.

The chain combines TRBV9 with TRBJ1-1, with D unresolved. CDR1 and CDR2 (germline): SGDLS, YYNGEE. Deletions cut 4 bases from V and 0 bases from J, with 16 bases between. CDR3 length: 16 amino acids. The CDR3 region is CASSPRQSIMNTEAFF. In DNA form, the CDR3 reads TGTGCCAGCAGCCCCAGGCAGAGCATTATGAACACTGAAGCTTTCTTT. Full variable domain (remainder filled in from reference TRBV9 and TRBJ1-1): DSGVTQTPKHLITATGQRVTLRCSPRSGDLSVYWYQQSLDQGLQFLIQYYNGEERAKGNILERFSAQQFPDLHSELNLSSLELGDSALYFCASSPRQSIMNTEAFFGQGTRLTVV.

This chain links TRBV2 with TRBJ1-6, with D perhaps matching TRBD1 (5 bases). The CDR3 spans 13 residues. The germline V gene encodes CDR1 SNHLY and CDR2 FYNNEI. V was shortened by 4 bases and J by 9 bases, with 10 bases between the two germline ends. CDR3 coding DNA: TGTGCCAGCAGTGTACAGGCGGCTTCACCCCTCCACTTT. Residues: CASSVQAASPLHF.

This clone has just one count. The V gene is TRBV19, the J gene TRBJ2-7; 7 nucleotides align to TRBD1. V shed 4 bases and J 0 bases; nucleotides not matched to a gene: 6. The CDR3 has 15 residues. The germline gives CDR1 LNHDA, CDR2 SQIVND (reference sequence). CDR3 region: CASSNPGQSSYEQYF. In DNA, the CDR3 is TGTGCCAGTAGTAATCCGGGACAGAGCTCCTACGAGCAGTACTTC.